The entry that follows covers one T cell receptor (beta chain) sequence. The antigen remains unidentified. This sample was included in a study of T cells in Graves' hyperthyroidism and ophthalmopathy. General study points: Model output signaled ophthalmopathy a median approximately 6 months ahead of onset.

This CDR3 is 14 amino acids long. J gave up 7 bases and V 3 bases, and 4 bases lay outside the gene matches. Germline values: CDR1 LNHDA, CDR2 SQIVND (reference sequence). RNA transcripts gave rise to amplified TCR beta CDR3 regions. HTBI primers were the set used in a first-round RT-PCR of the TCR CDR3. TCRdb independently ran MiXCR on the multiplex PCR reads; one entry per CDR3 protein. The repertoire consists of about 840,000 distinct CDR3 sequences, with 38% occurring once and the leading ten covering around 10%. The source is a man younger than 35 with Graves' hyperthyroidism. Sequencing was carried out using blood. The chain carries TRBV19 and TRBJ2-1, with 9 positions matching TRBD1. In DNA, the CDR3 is TGTGCCAGTAGTATGAGGGACAGGGAAAATGAGCAGTTCTTC. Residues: CASSMRDRENEQFF. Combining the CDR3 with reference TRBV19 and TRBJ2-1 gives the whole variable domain DGGITQSPKYLFRKEGQNVTLSCEQNLNHDAMYWYRQDPGQGLRLIYYSQIVNDFQKGDIAEGYSVSREKKESFPLTVTSAQKNPTAFYLCASSMRDRENEQFFGPGTRLTVL.